Shown below are 9 T cell receptor beta chains from a single sample sequenced in a study of metastatic and nonmetastatic thyroid tumors. No patient received treatment before thyroid surgery. TCRdb reassembled clones from the PCR reads with MiXCR. The sample yields some 46,000 clones, under 30% seen once. Sequenced material: blood. Receptors originate from a male donor with papillary thyroid cancer or a benign thyroid nodule (not recorded which). Some clones in this sample may be carry-over from other donors' samples.

In its sample, this clone was seen a few times. Sequence at one end of the junction differs from germline and may be a read error. The genes are TRBV27 and TRBJ1-2; TRBD1 is a possible D gene (5 bases). Germline loops: CDR1 MNHEY, CDR2 SMNVEV (reference sequence). The CDR3 consists of 13 residues. Written as DNA, the CDR3 is TGTGTCAGCAGTTTCAGGGCGGGGCATGGCTACACCTTC. This encodes CVSSFRAGHGYTF.

This clone showed up many times. This chain connects TRBV27 to TRBJ2-3; D remains unclear. The CDR3 totals 18 residues. With 1 base removed from V and 0 bases from J, the gap between germline ends came to 17 bases. Germline V gene data show CDR1 as MNHEY and CDR2 as SMNVEV (reference sequence). The CDR3 here is CASSLLIGLSASTDTQYF. The CDR3 coding sequence is TGTGCCAGCAGTTTATTGATCGGATTGAGTGCTAGCACAGATACGCAGTATTTT.

This clone was detected only a few times. The V gene is TRBV24-1, the J gene TRBJ2-2, with a weak D call TRBD1 (6 bases). Trimming took off 12 bases at V and 0 bases at J, with 22 bases between the two ends. This CDR3 contains 17 residues. Germline values: CDR1 KGHDR, CDR2 SFDVKD. CDR3 coding DNA: TGTGCCCCCAAGATGCGGTGGACAGCTTCGAACACCGGGGAGCTGTTTTTT. It translates to CAPKMRWTASNTGELFF.

The chain joins TRBV7-3 to TRBJ1-1; 8 bases match TRBD1. The CDR3 is made up of 14 amino acids. CDR1 is SGHTA and CDR2 is FQGTGA in the germline V gene. Trimming at V came to 2 bases and at J to 1 base, leaving 0 bases not matched to a gene. In DNA, the CDR3 is TGTGCCAGCAGCTTAGACAGGGGGAACACTGAAGCTTTCTTT. It is translated as CASSLDRGNTEAFF.

The rearrangement uses TRBV20-1 and TRBJ1-1; no clear D gene. This CDR3 has 13 amino acids. CDR1 and CDR2 from the germline V gene are DFQATT and SNEGSKA (reference sequence). V dropped 6 bases and J dropped 6 bases, with 17 bases sitting between them. This CDR3 reads CSASVLPAPEAFF. As DNA, the CDR3 is TGCAGTGCCTCGGTCCTTCCAGCCCCTGAAGCTTTCTTT.

This clone turned up a few times. This chain links TRBV12-3 or TRBV12-4 with TRBJ2-2; 10 bases align to TRBD1. V dropped 3 bases and J dropped 6; count of bases not matched to a gene: 4. The CDR3 loop spans 15 amino acids. The CDR3: CASSFDRGRAGELFF. The CDR3 bases are TGTGCCAGCAGTTTCGACAGGGGGCGCGCCGGGGAGCTGTTTTTT.

This clone was seen many times. The V call is TRBV10-1, the J call TRBJ1-1; D is undetermined. The CDR3 has 14 amino acids. The germline CDR1 and CDR2 sequences are WNHNN and SYGVQD (reference sequence). With 0 bases removed from V and 5 bases from J, the gap between germline ends came to 10 bases. The CDR3 DNA reads TGCGCCAGCAGTGAGTCCTTGGGGTGGACTGAAGCTTTCTTT. It is translated as CASSESLGWTEAFF.

This clone was detected once. The V gene is TRBV7-9, the J gene TRBJ1-1, with D unresolved. The V end lost 4 bases, the J end lost 3 bases, and 12 bases lay between the germline ends. The length of the CDR3 is 14 residues. CDR1 is SEHNR, CDR2 FQNEAQ, per germline (reference sequence). The CDR3 loop is CASSSAPGYTEAFF. CDR3 coding DNA: TGTGCCAGCAGCTCAGCACCGGGGTACACTGAAGCTTTCTTT.

This clone has a count of ten or more. As DNA, the CDR3 is TGCGCCAGCAGTTGGCAGGGAGTATCTGAAGCTTTCTTT. Encoded protein: CASSWQGVSEAFF. V gene TRBV5-1 combines with J gene TRBJ1-1; possibly TRBD1 for D (5 bases). This CDR3 has 13 residues. The V end lost 5 bases, the J end lost 6 bases, and 14 bases lay between the germline ends. Germline V lookup: CDR1 SGHRS, CDR2 YFSETQ.